This T cell receptor (beta chain) came from a study of T cell repertoires in cytomegalovirus infection. Turning to the study itself: Recently identified HLA-C-restricted and well-studied HLA-B-restricted CMV epitopes were used. Carrying CMV and the relevant HLA type showed in public TCR beta signatures.

Findings and limits, study-wide: Ex vivo responses were dominated by HLA-C-restricted CMV-specific TCR beta clonotypes.

This clonotype was seen a few times. Its antigen is undetermined. Germline values: CDR1 SEHNR, CDR2 FQNEAQ (reference sequence). CDR3 length: 14 amino acids. Trimming at V came to 5 bases and at J to 2 bases, leaving 6 bases not matched to a gene. TCRdb reanalysed the reads using MiXCR and keeps one entry per CDR3 protein. The data show hundreds of thousands of distinct CDR3 sequences, about a third seen once. This TCR came from a human donor in good health (CMV status not recorded). Some clones in this sample may be carry-over from other donors' samples. The chain employs TRBV7-9 and TRBJ2-7; 7 positions match TRBD1. The sequencing used cultured CD8+ T cells from PBMCs, collected from culture after CMV antigen stimulation. The CDR3 DNA follows: TGTGCCAGCAGCGACCGACAGGGAACCTACGAGCAGTACTTC. Translation gives CASSDRQGTYEQYF.